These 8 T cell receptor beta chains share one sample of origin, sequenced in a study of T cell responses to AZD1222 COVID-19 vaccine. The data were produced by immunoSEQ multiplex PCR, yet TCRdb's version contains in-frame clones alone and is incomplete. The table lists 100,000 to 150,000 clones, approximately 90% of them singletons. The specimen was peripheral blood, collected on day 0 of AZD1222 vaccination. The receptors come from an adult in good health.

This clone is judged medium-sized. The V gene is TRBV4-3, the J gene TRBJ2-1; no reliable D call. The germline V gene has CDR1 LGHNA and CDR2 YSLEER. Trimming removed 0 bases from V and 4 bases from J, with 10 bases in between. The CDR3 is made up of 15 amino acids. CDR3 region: CASSQDQVAYNEQFF. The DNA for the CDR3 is TGCGCCAGCAGCCAAGATCAGGTTGCGTACAATGAGCAGTTCTTC.

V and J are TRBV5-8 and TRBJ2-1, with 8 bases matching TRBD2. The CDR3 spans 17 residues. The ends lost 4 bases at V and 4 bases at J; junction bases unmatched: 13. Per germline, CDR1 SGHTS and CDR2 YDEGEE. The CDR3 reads CASSALLRTSGYNEQFF. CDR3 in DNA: TGTGCCAGCAGCGCACTCCTCCGAACTAGCGGATACAATGAGCAGTTCTTC.

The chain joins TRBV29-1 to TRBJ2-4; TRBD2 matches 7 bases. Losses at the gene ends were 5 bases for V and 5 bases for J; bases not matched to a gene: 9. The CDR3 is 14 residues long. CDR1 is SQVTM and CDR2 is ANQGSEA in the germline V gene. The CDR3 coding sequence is TGCAGCGTTCCTTCCCCAGGGAGGGAAAACATTCAGTACTTC. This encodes CSVPSPGRENIQYF.

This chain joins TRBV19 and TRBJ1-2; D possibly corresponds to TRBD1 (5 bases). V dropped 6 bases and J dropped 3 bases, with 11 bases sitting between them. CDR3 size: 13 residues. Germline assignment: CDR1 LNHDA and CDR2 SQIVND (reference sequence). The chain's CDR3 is CASRLATDYGYTF. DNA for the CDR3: TGTGCCAGTAGGCTAGCGACAGACTATGGCTACACCTTC.

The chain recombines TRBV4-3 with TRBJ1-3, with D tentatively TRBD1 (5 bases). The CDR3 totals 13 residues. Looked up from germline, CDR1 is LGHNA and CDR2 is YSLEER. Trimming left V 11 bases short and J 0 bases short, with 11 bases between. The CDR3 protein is CAAGTVSGNTIYF. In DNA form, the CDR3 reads TGCGCCGCTGGGACGGTCTCTGGAAACACCATATATTTT.

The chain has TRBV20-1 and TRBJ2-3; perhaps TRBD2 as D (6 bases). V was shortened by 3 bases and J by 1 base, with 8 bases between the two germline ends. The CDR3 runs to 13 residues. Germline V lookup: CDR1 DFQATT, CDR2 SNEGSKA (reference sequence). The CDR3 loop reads CSASWGGTDTQYF. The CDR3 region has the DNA TGCAGTGCTAGTTGGGGGGGCACAGATACGCAGTATTTT.

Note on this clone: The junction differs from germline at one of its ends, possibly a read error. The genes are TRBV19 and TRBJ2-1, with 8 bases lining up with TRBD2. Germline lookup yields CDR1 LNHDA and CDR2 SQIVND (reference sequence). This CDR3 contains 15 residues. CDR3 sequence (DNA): TGTGCCAGTAGGATAGCGGGGAGGGCCTGGAATGAGCAGTTCTTC. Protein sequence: CASRIAGRAWNEQFF.

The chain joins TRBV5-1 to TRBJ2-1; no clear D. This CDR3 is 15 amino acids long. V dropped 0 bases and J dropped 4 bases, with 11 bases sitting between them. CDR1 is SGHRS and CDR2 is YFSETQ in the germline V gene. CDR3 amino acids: CASSLELAYYNEQFF. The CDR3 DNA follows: TGCGCCAGCAGCTTGGAACTTGCCTATTACAATGAGCAGTTCTTC.